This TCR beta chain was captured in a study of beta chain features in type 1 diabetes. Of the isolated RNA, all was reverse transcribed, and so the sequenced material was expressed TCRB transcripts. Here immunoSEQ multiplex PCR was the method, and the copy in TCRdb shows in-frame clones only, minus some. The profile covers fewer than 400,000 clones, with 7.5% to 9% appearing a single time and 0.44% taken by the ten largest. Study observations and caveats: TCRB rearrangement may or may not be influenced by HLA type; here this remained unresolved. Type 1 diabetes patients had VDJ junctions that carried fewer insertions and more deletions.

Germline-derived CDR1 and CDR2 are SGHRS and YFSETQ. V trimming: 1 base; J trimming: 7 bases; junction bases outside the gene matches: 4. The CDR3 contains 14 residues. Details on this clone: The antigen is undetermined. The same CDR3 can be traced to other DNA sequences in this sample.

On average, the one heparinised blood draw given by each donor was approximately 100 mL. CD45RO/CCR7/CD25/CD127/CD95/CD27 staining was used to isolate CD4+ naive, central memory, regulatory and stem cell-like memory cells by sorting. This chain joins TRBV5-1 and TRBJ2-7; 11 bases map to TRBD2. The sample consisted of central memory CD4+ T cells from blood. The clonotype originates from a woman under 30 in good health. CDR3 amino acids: CASSLTSGSQEQYF. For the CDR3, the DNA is TGCGCCAGCAGCTTGACTAGCGGGAGCCAAGAGCAGTACTTC.